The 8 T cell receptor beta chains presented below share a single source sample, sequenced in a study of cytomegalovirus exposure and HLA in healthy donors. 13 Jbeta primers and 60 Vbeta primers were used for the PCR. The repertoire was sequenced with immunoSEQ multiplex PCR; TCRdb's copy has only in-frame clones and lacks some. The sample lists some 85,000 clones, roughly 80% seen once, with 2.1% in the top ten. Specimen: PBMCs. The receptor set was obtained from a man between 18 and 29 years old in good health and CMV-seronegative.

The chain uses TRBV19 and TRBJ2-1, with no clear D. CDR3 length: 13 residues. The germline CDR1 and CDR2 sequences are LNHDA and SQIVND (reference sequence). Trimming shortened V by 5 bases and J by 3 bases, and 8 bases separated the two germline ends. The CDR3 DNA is TGTGCCAGTAGTTCCCAGGACTACAATGAGCAGTTCTTC. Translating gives CASSSQDYNEQFF. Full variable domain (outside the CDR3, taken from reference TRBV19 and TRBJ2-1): DGGITQSPKYLFRKEGQNVTLSCEQNLNHDAMYWYRQDPGQGLRLIYYSQIVNDFQKGDIAEGYSVSREKKESFPLTVTSAQKNPTAFYLCASSSQDYNEQFFGPGTRLTVL.

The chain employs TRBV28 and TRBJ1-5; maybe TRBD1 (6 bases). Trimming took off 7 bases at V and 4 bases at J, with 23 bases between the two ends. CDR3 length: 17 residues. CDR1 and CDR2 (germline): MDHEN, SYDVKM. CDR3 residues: CASTSRIRGASNQPQHF. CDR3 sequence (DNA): TGTGCCAGCACCTCTCGAATCCGGGGGGCGAGTAATCAGCCCCAGCATTTT.

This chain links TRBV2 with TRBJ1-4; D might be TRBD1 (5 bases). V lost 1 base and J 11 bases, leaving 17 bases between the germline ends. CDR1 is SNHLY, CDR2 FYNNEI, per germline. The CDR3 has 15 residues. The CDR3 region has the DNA TGTGCCAGCAGTGAAGAATGGGGCCTGGGAGGTAAACTGTTTTTT. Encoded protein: CASSEEWGLGGKLFF.

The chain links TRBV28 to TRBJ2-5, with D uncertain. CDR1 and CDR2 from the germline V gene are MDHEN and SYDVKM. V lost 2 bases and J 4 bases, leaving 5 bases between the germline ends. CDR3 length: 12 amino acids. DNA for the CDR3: TGTGCCAGCAGTTTAGTGGCAGAGACCCAGTACTTC. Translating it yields CASSLVAETQYF.

DNA of the CDR3: TGTGCCAGCACCAGGGTAGCCAAAAACATTCAGTACTTC. This sequence encodes CASTRVAKNIQYF. V and J are TRBV2 and TRBJ2-4, with TRBD1 as a possible D gene (5 bases). The CDR3 length is 13 residues. The V end was cut by 7 bases, the J end by 0 bases, with 7 bases between. Germline CDR1 reads SNHLY; CDR2 reads FYNNEI.

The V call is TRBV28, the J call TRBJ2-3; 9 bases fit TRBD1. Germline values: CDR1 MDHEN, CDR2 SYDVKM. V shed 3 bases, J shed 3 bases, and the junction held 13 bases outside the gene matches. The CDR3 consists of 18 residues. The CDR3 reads CASSLQNHRGPGTDTQYF. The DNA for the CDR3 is TGTGCCAGCAGTTTGCAAAATCACAGGGGGCCGGGAACAGATACGCAGTATTTT.

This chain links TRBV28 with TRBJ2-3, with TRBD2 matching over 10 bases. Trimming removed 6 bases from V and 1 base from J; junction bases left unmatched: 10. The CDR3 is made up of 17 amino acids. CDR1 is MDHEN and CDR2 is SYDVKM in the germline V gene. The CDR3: CASSALIGTSGTDTQYF. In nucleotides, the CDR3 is TGTGCCAGCAGCGCACTCATAGGGACTAGCGGCACAGATACGCAGTATTTT.

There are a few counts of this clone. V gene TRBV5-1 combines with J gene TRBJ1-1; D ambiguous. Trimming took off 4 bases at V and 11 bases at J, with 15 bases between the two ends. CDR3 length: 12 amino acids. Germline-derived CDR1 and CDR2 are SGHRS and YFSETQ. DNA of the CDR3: TGCGCCAGCAGCCCCGGTCGGGGTCAGGCTTTCTTT. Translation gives CASSPGRGQAFF.